This passage covers 13 T cell receptor beta chains from one sample sequenced in a study of blood T cells in healthy people across ages. The authors ran a second PCR of 7 to 11 cycles using a sample-barcoded 5' primer and a J-beta primer mix. TCRdb passed the 5' RACE reads through MiXCR, listing each CDR3 protein once. The table includes under 1 million distinct CDR3 sequences, under 55% detected once. Sequencing input: blood. The receptors come from a man in his fifties or sixties in good health.

This clonotype was detected only once. J is TRBJ2-4 and V is TRBV20-1; TRBD1 is a possible D gene (5 bases). Germline V gene sequence: CDR1 DFQATT, CDR2 SNEGSKA (reference sequence). Trimming cost V 3 bases and J 0 bases, with 12 bases left between them. The CDR3 sequence is 15 residues long. CDR3: CSASRAGLAKNIQYF. DNA for the CDR3: TGCAGTGCTAGTCGGGCAGGGTTAGCCAAAAACATTCAGTACTTC.

This sequence joins TRBV20-1 and TRBJ2-7, with 10 bases lining up with TRBD2. The CDR3 totals 16 residues. The V gene end was trimmed by 3 bases and the J gene end by 3 bases; junction bases not matched to a gene: 11. Germline V gene data show CDR1 as DFQATT and CDR2 as SNEGSKA (reference sequence). In DNA, the CDR3 is TGCAGTGCTAGTAAAGCGGGGGGGCACAAAGGCTACGAGCAGTACTTC. Amino acids: CSASKAGGHKGYEQYF.

The chain couples TRBV6-2 or TRBV6-3 to TRBJ2-5; TRBD2 aligns across 8 bases. The V gene end was trimmed by 6 bases and the J gene end by 11 bases; junction bases not matched to a gene: 11. The CDR3 runs to 13 residues. Germline V CDR1 and CDR2: MNHEY, SVGEGT. The DNA of the CDR3 is TGTGCCAGCAGCACGGGGGGGCGCAGTGAGCAGTACTTC. It is translated as CASSTGGRSEQYF.

V is TRBV7-2 and J is TRBJ2-3, with D tentatively TRBD2 (7 bases). V lost 3 bases and J lost 4, with 17 bases in between. Germline loops: CDR1 SGHTA, CDR2 FQGNSA. This CDR3 has 16 residues. This CDR3 reads CASSFRRGGMADTQYF. The CDR3 DNA reads TGTGCCAGCAGCTTCAGGAGGGGGGGGATGGCAGATACGCAGTATTTT.

This clonotype was observed a few times. This chain connects TRBV20-1 to TRBJ2-1; unclear D gene. Per the germline V gene, CDR1 is DFQATT and CDR2 is SNEGSKA (reference sequence). Trimming pared 4 bases from V and 3 bases from J, leaving 13 bases between. The CDR3 is 14 amino acids. CDR3 in amino acids: CSAKSRTYYNEQFF. The CDR3 nucleotides are TGCAGTGCTAAAAGCAGGACCTACTACAATGAGCAGTTCTTC.

V usage is TRBV7-8 and J usage is TRBJ2-7, with D maybe TRBD2 (5 bases). With 3 bases removed from V and 2 bases from J, the gap between germline ends came to 11 bases. CDR3 length: 14 amino acids. Germline V gene data show CDR1 as SGHVS and CDR2 as FQNEAQ. CDR3 nucleotide sequence: TGTGCCAGCAGCTTGTCTAGCCTCCCCTACGAGCAGTACTTC. Translated, it gives CASSLSSLPYEQYF. Variable domain in full (rest from reference TRBV7-8 and TRBJ2-7): GAGVSQSPRYKVAKRGQDVALRCDPISGHVSLFWYQQALGQGPEFLTYFQNEAQLDKSGLPSDRFFAERPEGSVSTLKIQRTQQEDSAVYLCASSLSSLPYEQYFGPGTRLTVT.

This clonotype was counted once. The junction departs from the called germline gene at one end, perhaps through a read error. V gene TRBV5-1 combines with J gene TRBJ2-5; D gene uncertain. Germline V gene sequence: CDR1 SGHRS, CDR2 YFSETQ. This CDR3 has 14 residues. CDR3 protein: CAGSFNRVQETQYF. In nucleotides, the CDR3 is TGCGCCGGCAGCTTTAATAGAGTACAGGAGACCCAGTACTTC.

The V gene is TRBV7-2, the J gene TRBJ2-7; D may be TRBD2 (6 bases). Trimming took off 5 bases at V and 6 bases at J, with 20 bases between the two ends. Germline V gives CDR1 SGHTA, CDR2 FQGNSA. The CDR3 contains 15 residues. The CDR3 region has the DNA TGTGCCAGCAGCCCGCAGGGACTCCGGACGGTCGAGCAGTACTTC. Translating it yields CASSPQGLRTVEQYF.

The chain recombines TRBV4-3 with TRBJ1-4, with a possible D match to TRBD1 (5 bases). V gave up 0 bases and J gave up 3 bases, with 14 bases separating them. The V gene's germline CDR1 is LGHNA and CDR2 YSLEER. The CDR3 has 17 residues. DNA of the CDR3: TGCGCCAGCAGCCAAGAATCTTGGGGCACAGCTAATGAAAAACTGTTTTTT. Amino acids: CASSQESWGTANEKLFF.

This clonotype has at least ten counts. The chain links TRBV11-2 to TRBJ2-5, with D uncertain. This CDR3 contains 13 residues. The V and J ends lost 0 bases and 7 bases respectively, with 9 bases between them. Germline V CDR1 and CDR2: SGHAT, FQNNGV. The DNA of the CDR3 is TGTGCCAGCAGCTTAGAATCCTCGGCGACCCAGTACTTC. Its translation is CASSLESSATQYF.

Comments on this clonotype: At one of its ends the junction is not consistent with the germline gene, which may arise from a read error. The V gene is TRBV29-1, the J gene TRBJ2-2; the match to TRBD1 covers 7 bases. Germline V gene data show CDR1 as SQVTM and CDR2 as ANQGSEA. The CDR3 length is 14 residues. The CDR3 is CGVRQGWNTGELFF. CDR3 in DNA: TGCGGCGTTCGACAGGGTTGGAACACCGGGGAGCTGTTTTTT.

The chain joins TRBV11-1 to TRBJ1-6; D call uncertain. CDR1 SGHAT and CDR2 FQDESV come from the germline V gene (reference sequence). The ends were cut back, 3 bases at V and 7 bases at J, with 16 bases in the middle. The CDR3 runs 16 residues. The CDR3 protein is CASSLRRETKNSPLHF. CDR3 bases: TGTGCCAGCAGCTTGAGGCGGGAGACAAAGAATTCACCCCTCCACTTT.

This chain uses TRBV29-1 with TRBJ2-4; D gene ambiguous. The ends were cut back, 3 bases at V and 6 bases at J, with 9 bases in the middle. CDR1 is SQVTM and CDR2 is ANQGSEA in the germline V gene. This CDR3 has 12 amino acids. Here the CDR3 reads CSVDPGRNIQYF. DNA of the CDR3: TGCAGCGTTGACCCAGGCCGAAACATTCAGTACTTC. The variable domain in full, completed from reference TRBV29-1 and TRBJ2-4, reads SAVISQKPSRDICQRGTSLTIQCQVDSQVTMMFWYRQQPGQSLTLIATANQGSEATYESGFVIDKFPISRPNLTFSTLTVSNMSPEDSSIYLCSVDPGRNIQYFGAGTRLSVL.